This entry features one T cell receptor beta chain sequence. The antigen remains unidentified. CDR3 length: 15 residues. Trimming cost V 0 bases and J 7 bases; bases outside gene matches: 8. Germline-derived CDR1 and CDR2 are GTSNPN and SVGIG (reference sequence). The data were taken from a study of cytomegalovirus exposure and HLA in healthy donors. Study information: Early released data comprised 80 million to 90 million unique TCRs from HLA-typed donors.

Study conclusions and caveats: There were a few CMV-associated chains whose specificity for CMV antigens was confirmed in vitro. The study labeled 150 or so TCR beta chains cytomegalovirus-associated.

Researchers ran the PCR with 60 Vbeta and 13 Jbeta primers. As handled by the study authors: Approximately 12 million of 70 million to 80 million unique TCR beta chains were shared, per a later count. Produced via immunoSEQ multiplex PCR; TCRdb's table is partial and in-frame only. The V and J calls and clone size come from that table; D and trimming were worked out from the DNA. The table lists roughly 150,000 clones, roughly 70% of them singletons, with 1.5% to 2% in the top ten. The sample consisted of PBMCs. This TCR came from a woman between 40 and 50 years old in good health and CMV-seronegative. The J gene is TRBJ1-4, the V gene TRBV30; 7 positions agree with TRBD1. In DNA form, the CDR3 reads TGTGCCTGGAGTGTAGGGGGCCGGTTAACTGAAAAACTGTTTTTT. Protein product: CAWSVGGRLTEKLFF.